These T cell receptor beta chains were read from a single sample in a study of identical twins. MiXCR was run by TCRdb on the 5' RACE reads, yielding one entry per CDR3 protein. The sample records hundreds of thousands of distinct CDR3 sequences, under 9% being singletons. These data were likewise used in another study, on yellow fever vaccine responses in identical twins.

Sequenced material: PBMCs. The origin of the receptors is a woman aged 18 to 35 in good health. CDR3s include the opening cysteine and the closing phenylalanine or tryptophan. The D gene is left open where the match is weak. Rows give clone size only sometimes, using once, few, many, or a class for an expanded clone.

V	J	D	size	CDR3
TRBV7-9	TRBJ2-7	TRBD2	few	CASSSSGLGYEQYF
TRBV12-3/TRBV12-4	TRBJ2-1	TRBD2	few	CASGIKGGSQFF
TRBV11-2	TRBJ2-5	TRBD2	many	CASRDRLAGGPGETQYF
TRBV20-1	TRBJ2-7	-	few	CSAPKMDSYEQYF
TRBV7-2	TRBJ2-7	TRBD1	few	CASRFKQGVPYEQYF
TRBV20-1	TRBJ2-1	TRBD2	many	CSARQLAGESDEQFF
TRBV12-5	TRBJ2-5	-	many	CASGPGDQETQYF
TRBV5-1	TRBJ2-3	-	few	CASSPTPSDTQYF
TRBV6-4	TRBJ2-1	TRBD2	-	CASRTTSGGAGEQFF
TRBV6-5	TRBJ1-6	-	-	CASSYPSSPLHF
TRBV10-2	TRBJ2-5	-	many	CASSVGEETQYF
TRBV5-4	TRBJ1-1	TRBD1	-	CASSSGQQTGTEAFF
TRBV12-3/TRBV12-4	TRBJ1-4	-	few	CASRDSNEKLFF
TRBV7-9	TRBJ2-7	TRBD2	few	CASSLGLAGGAYEQYF
TRBV29-1	TRBJ2-1	-	many	CSAYPGPTLDEQFF
TRBV9	TRBJ2-2	-	few	CASSALYTGELFF
TRBV7-2	TRBJ2-3	TRBD2	few	CASNLLAGVDTQYF
TRBV28	TRBJ1-4	-	-	CASSLKGGLKKLFF
TRBV28	TRBJ2-2	-	few	CASSLGGPDTGELFF
TRBV15	TRBJ2-5	TRBD2	few	CATSRVGREGRETQYF
TRBV7-2	TRBJ2-7	-	-	CASSLAPALAYEQYF
TRBV3-1	TRBJ2-3	-	-	CASSPRQGQRDTQYF
TRBV20-1	TRBJ2-2	-	few	CSAARNTGELFF
TRBV3-1	TRBJ1-2	TRBD1	many	CASSQGDRGYYGYTF
TRBV7-9	TRBJ2-7	-	few	CASSFLGGKRDEQYF
TRBV29-1	TRBJ2-4	-	-	CSVEGGPGIQYF
TRBV5-1	TRBJ2-3	TRBD2	few	CASSSGLAGGTSTDTQYF
TRBV11-2	TRBJ2-7	-	-	CASSWRHYEQYF
TRBV20-1	TRBJ2-1	TRBD2	-	CSARDSIGLALYNEQFF
TRBV7-9	TRBJ2-7	TRBD1	many	CASSGTGNSYEQYF
TRBV6-1	TRBJ1-1	TRBD1	few	CASSDTGGNTEAFF
TRBV21-1	TRBJ2-1	-	-	CASSKPGLAGWNEQFF
TRBV6-2/TRBV6-3	TRBJ2-1	TRBD2	few	CASDEDLASPGGNEQFF
TRBV12-3/TRBV12-4	TRBJ2-2	-	-	CASSLEVRGNTGELFF
TRBV2	TRBJ2-7	TRBD2	-	CASNTGGVTSGLKEYF
TRBV7-2	TRBJ2-2	TRBD2	-	CASSLGLASGELFF
TRBV5-6	TRBJ2-2	TRBD2	-	CASSLVTSGAELFF
TRBV20-1	TRBJ2-1	TRBD2	-	CSASGGGGNEQFF
TRBV19	TRBJ2-1	TRBD2	-	CASSVRLAVVGEQFF
TRBV27	TRBJ2-6	TRBD1	many	CASSLEGQGGAGANVLTF
TRBV15	TRBJ2-1	-	many	CATSNFGYSYNEQFF
TRBV29-1	TRBJ2-3	TRBD2	few	CSAEGLQEAGGRDTQYF
TRBV6-1	TRBJ2-5	TRBD1	few	CASSRQRGDRLETQYF